This TCR beta chain derives from a study of shared clonotypes between healthy human individuals. Study-level findings and limits: With few donors, the genetic and exposure-history diversity represented was limited.

To note about this clone: Its antigen remains unknown.

Authors' data handling: Without quality scores, immunoSEQ junctional reads could not be filtered like full-length reads. TCRdb's copy holds only in-frame clones and misses some; the assay was immunoSEQ multiplex PCR. V and J calls and clone size are as listed in that table; D and trimming were resolved from the DNA. Of 2,100,000 or so clones listed, 90% to 97% are singletons. Germline V gene data show CDR1 as SGHRS and CDR2 as YFSETQ. V shed 4 bases and J shed 1 base, with 15 bases lying between them. The CDR3 is made up of 16 amino acids. This TCR derives from a man aged 18 to 30 in good health. The chain combines TRBV5-1 with TRBJ2-4; the D gene is possibly TRBD1 (5 bases). The sequencing input was naive CD4+ T cells sorted from blood. The subset denotes: CD45RA+ positively selected. The CDR3 nucleotides read TGCGCCAGCAGCGACTCGACAGTAATCGCCAAAAACATTCAGTACTTC. Protein: CASSDSTVIAKNIQYF.